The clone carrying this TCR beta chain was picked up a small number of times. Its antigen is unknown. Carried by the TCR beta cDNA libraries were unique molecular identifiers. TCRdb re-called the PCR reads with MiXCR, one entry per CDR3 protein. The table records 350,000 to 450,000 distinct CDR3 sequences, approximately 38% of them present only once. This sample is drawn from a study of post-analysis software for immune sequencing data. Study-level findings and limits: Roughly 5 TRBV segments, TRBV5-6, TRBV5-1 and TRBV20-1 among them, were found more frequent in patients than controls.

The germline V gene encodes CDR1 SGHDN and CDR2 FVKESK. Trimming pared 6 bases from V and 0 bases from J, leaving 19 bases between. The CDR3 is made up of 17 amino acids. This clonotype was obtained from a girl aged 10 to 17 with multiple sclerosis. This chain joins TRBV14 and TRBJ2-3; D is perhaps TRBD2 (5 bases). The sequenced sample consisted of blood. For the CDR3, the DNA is TGTGCCAGCAGGCGTATTACTAGAGCCTACAGCACAGATACGCAGTATTTT. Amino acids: CASRRITRAYSTDTQYF.